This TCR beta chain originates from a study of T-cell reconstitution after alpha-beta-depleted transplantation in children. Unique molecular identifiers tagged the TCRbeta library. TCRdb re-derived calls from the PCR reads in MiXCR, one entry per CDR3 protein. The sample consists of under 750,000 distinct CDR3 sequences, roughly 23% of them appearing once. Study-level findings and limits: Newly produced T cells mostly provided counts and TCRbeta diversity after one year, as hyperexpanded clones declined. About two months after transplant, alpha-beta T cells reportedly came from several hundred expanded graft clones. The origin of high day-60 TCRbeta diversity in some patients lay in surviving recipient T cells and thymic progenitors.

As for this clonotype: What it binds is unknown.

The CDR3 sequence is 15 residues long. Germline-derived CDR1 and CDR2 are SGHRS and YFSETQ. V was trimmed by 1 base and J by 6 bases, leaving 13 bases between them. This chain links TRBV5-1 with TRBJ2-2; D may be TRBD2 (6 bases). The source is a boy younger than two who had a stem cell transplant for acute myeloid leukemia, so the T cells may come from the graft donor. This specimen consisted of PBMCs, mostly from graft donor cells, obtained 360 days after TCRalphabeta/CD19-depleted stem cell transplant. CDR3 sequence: CASSLLPRDSGELFF. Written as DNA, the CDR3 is TGCGCCAGCAGCTTGCTTCCGCGGGATTCCGGGGAGCTGTTTTTT.